This T cell receptor beta chain comes out of a study of early T cells in non-severe SARS-CoV-2 infection. Study summary: Unsorted whole blood bulk RNA was sequenced, with unpaired chains.

The CDR3 spans 14 residues. The V end lost 5 bases, the J end lost 4 bases, and 14 bases lay between the germline ends. This clonotype was recorded many times. Attachment of unique molecular identifiers was made to individual cDNA molecules. TCRdb reprocessed the 5' RACE reads via MiXCR and lists one record per CDR3 protein. The sample has over 25,000 distinct CDR3 sequences, roughly 4.7% seen once. The rearrangement joins TRBV12-3 or TRBV12-4 to TRBJ1-2, with D possibly matching TRBD1 (5 bases). The TCR sequence derives from an adult who was a healthcare worker with PCR-confirmed SARS-CoV-2 infection or an uninfected control (not recorded which). The sample consisted of whole blood. CDR3 sequence (DNA): TGTGCCAGCAGTACGACCGGGGCCGGCTATGGCTACACCTTC. Its translation is CASSTTGAGYGYTF.